The clone carrying this TCR beta chain was counted many times. Trimming took 0 bases from V and 4 from J; bases not matched to a gene: 10. Germline-derived CDR1 and CDR2 are MDHEN and SYDVKM. CDR3 length equals 17 residues. This entry belongs to a study of Graves' ophthalmopathy and Graves' hyperthyroidism. The sequenced template was RNA, covering the TCR beta CDR3 region. The first-round RT-PCR employed HTBI primers together with the Qiagen OneStep RT-PCR kit. A multiplex PCR was then performed as the second round. MiXCR, applied by TCRdb to the multiplex PCR reads, yields one record per CDR3 protein. Among about 480,000 distinct CDR3 sequences, around an eighth were seen once, and the ten largest hold roughly 10%.

The sequencing sample was made of blood. The source of this sequence is a woman under 40 with Graves' ophthalmopathy. The genes are TRBV28 and TRBJ1-2; TRBD1 matches at 8 bases. The CDR3 here is CASSLWHLGQAGYGYTF. CDR3 DNA: TGTGCCAGCAGTTTATGGCACCTGGGACAGGCGGGCTATGGCTACACCTTC.